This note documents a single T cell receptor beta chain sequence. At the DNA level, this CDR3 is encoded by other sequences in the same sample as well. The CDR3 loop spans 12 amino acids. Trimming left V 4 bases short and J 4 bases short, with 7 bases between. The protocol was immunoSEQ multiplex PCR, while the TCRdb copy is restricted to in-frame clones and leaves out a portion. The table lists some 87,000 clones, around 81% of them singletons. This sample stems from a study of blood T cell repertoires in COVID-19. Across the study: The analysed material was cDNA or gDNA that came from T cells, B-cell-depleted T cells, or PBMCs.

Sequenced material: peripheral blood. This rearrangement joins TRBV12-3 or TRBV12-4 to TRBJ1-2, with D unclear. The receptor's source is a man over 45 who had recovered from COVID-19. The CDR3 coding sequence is TGTGCCAGCAGTTCCGGGTCCTATGGCTACACCTTC. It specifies CASSSGSYGYTF.